This is a list of T cell receptor beta chains from one sample in a study of shared clonotypes between healthy human individuals. Measured with immunoSEQ multiplex PCR; TCRdb has only the in-frame clones, and not every one. The sample lists over 1.4 million clones, 95% to 97% occurring once. Sequencing was done on a sample of naive CD4+ T cells sorted from blood. The source of these receptors is a man younger than 45 in good health. Each CDR3 is given with its conserved first and last residue. A D gene is named only where the DNA matches it firmly. A clone size is listed for some rows: how often the clone was seen (once, few, many), or a class if it is expanded.

>-|-|TRBV6-6|TRBJ2-1
CASRFLDGDEQFF
TGTGCCAGCAGGTTTCTGGACGGCGATGAGCAGTTCTTC
>TRBD1|-|TRBV18|TRBJ1-1
CASSLGTAGYTEAFF
TGTGCCAGCTCCCTAGGGACAGCTGGATACACTGAAGCTTTCTTT
>-|-|TRBV7-3|TRBJ2-2
CASSPGLGTGELFF
TGTGCCAGCAGCCCGGGACTTGGCACCGGGGAGCTGTTTTTT
>TRBD1|-|TRBV28|TRBJ1-5
CASRPRSGQGNQPQHF
TGTGCCAGCAGACCCCGGTCTGGACAGGGGAATCAGCCCCAGCATTTT
>TRBD1|-|TRBV29-1|TRBJ2-3
CSLDRAADTQYF
TGCAGCCTGGACAGGGCCGCAGATACGCAGTATTTT
>-|once|TRBV27|TRBJ1-5
CASKSLEVNQPQHF
TGTGCCAGCAAGAGCCTTGAAGTCAATCAGCCCCAGCATTTT
>-|few|TRBV10-3|TRBJ2-2
CAIQNTGELFF
TGTGCCATCCAGAACACCGGGGAGCTGTTTTTT
>-|-|TRBV7-8|TRBJ1-4
CASSGFPTNEKLFF
TGTGCCAGCTCAGGGTTTCCTACTAATGAAAAACTGTTTTTT
>TRBD2|-|TRBV6-1|TRBJ2-7
CASRRTSGIYEQYF
TGTGCCAGCAGAAGGACTAGCGGGATCTACGAGCAGTACTTC
>TRBD2|-|TRBV5-1|TRBJ2-7
CASSFGLAGTSSYEQYF
TGCGCCAGCAGCTTCGGACTAGCGGGAACATCCTCCTACGAGCAGTACTTC
>-|once|TRBV9|TRBJ1-2
CASSGKDSYYGYTF
TGTGCCAGCAGCGGTAAGGACAGCTACTATGGCTACACCTTC
>-|-|TRBV10-3|TRBJ2-1
CAISEQNPSSYNEQFF
TGTGCCATCAGTGAGCAGAATCCCAGCTCCTACAATGAGCAGTTCTTC
>-|once|TRBV2|TRBJ2-5
CASNTRETQYF
TGTGCCAGCAATACGCGTGAGACCCAGTACTTC
>TRBD1|-|TRBV14|TRBJ2-1
CASSQPGQGYNEQFF
TGTGCCAGCAGCCAGCCGGGACAGGGTTACAATGAGCAGTTCTTC
>TRBD2|-|TRBV7-9|TRBJ2-5
CASSLGTSGQETQYF
TGTGCCAGCAGCCTCGGGACTAGCGGCCAAGAGACCCAGTACTTC
>-|-|TRBV4-3|TRBJ2-2
CASSQDLTLKNTGELFF
TGCGCCAGCAGCCAAGATCTAACTCTGAAGAACACCGGGGAGCTGTTTTTT
>-|-|TRBV7-9|TRBJ2-7
CASSLGESGSYEQYF
TGTGCCAGCAGCCTAGGGGAATCGGGGTCCTACGAGCAGTACTTC
>-|-|TRBV7-2|TRBJ2-6
CASSLGTGLYSGANVLTF
TGTGCCAGCAGCTTAGGCACAGGGTTGTACTCTGGGGCCAACGTCCTGACTTTC
>-|once|TRBV18|TRBJ2-1
CASSPLLGDNEQFF
TGTGCCAGCTCACCACTTTTAGGAGACAATGAGCAGTTCTTC
>-|-|TRBV5-8|TRBJ2-1
CASVRAASYNEQFF
TGTGCCAGCGTAAGGGCGGCTTCCTACAATGAGCAGTTCTTC
>-|-|TRBV5-1|TRBJ1-1
CASSPSGYTEAFF
TGCGCCAGCAGCCCCAGCGGGTACACTGAAGCTTTCTTT
>TRBD2|-|TRBV7-2|TRBJ2-7
CASSPRGLAGAASYEQYF
TGTGCCAGCAGCCCCCGGGGACTAGCGGGAGCGGCTTCCTACGAGCAGTACTTC